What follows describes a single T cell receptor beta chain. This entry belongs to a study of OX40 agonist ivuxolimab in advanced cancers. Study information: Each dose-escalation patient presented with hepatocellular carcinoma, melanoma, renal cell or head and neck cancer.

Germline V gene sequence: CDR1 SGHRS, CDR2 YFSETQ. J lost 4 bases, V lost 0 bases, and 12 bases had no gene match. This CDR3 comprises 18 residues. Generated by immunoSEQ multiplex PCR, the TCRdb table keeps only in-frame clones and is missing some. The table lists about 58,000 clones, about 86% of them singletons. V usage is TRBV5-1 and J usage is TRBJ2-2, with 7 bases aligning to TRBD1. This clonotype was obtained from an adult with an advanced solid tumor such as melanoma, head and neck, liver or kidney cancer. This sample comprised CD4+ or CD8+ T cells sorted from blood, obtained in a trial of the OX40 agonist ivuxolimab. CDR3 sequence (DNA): TGCGCCAGCAGCTTGGCCTCAGACAGGGTAGGATTCACCGGGGAGCTGTTTTTT. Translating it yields CASSLASDRVGFTGELFF.